These T cell receptor beta chains were read from a single sample in a study of shared clonotypes between healthy human individuals. Sequenced by immunoSEQ multiplex PCR; TCRdb stores in-frame clones only, minus some. The profile shows some 580,000 clones, about 98% of them singletons. The sequenced sample was naive CD8+ T cells sorted from blood. The receptor source for this set is a man younger than 45 in good health. CDR3s include the opening cysteine and the closing phenylalanine or tryptophan.

j_call v_call cdr3_aa
TRBJ2-3 TRBV11-2 CASSFYGGILYTQYF
. TRBV10-1 CASSEAEGLARDEQYF
TRBJ1-5 TRBV28 CASSLGRGAPQHF
TRBJ1-3 TRBV5-4 CASSFGDTGNTIYF
TRBJ2-7 TRBV2 CASSERSGEQYF
TRBJ2-7 TRBV28 CASSWENYEQYF
TRBJ1-4 TRBV6-1 CASRQGAGEKLFF
TRBJ1-2 TRBV29-1 CSVAGELRQGQRYGYGYTF
TRBJ2-7 TRBV27 CASGTSPYEQYF
TRBJ2-7 TRBV11-2 CASSPPPGNEQYF
TRBJ1-2 TRBV11-2 CASSPLDAVGYTF
TRBJ2-2 TRBV27 CASSFWGTGELFF
TRBJ2-2 TRBV30 CAWKLPGTGVLGPGELFF
TRBJ2-7 TRBV10-2 CASSTGLAGVRNYEQYF
TRBJ2-3 TRBV5-1 CASSYTSGSTDTQYF
TRBJ2-7 TRBV27 CASSLGLAGYEQYF
TRBJ2-3 TRBV20-1 CSARLVDTQYF
TRBJ2-2 TRBV5-6 CASLLAENTGELFF
TRBJ2-5 TRBV15 CATSPRDRSQETQYF
TRBJ2-5 TRBV19 CASRQDTTQETQYF
TRBJ2-7 TRBV7-9 CASSPHQGTGAAYEQYF
TRBJ2-2 TRBV7-9 CASSFLGRADTGELFF
TRBJ1-5 TRBV2 CASSERDRGFGNQPQHF
TRBJ2-1 TRBV27 CAKGGQGENEQFF
TRBJ2-1 TRBV5-1 CASSLLEGADNEQFF
TRBJ1-2 TRBV15 CATSRENSYGYTF
TRBJ2-7 TRBV29-1 CSVVGTGAYEQYF
TRBJ1-5 TRBV5-1 CASSLGVMSNQPQHF
TRBJ2-7 TRBV18 CASSYRDRTDEQYF
TRBJ2-3 TRBV28 CASAGVSTDTQYF
TRBJ2-5 TRBV25-1 CASSEDEGWETQYF
TRBJ1-1 TRBV5-6 CASSLNRASTEAFF
TRBJ1-1 TRBV29-1 CSVEGGSEAFF
TRBJ1-4 TRBV14 CASSQVTGVSEKLFF
TRBJ2-1 TRBV5-6 CASSLGNEQFF
TRBJ1-1 TRBV9 CASSVADVGIDTEAFF
TRBJ2-7 TRBV13 CASRNGTGVFYEQYF
TRBJ2-7 TRBV1 CTSSQDSRFHEQYF
TRBJ2-2 TRBV29-1 CSVGLPNTGELFF
TRBJ2-1 TRBV2 CASREGSYNEQFF
TRBJ2-3 TRBV7-8 CASSSGGFTDTQYF
TRBJ2-1 TRBV14 CASSQGHRGLNEQFF
TRBJ1-5 TRBV11-2 CASSLRGGNQPQHF
TRBJ2-7 TRBV5-4 CASSLQGNEQYF
TRBJ2-7 TRBV4-3 CASSQVEGVGYEQYF
TRBJ2-1 TRBV7-2 CASSLAGLAGLHNEQFF
TRBJ1-1 TRBV7-6 CASSLGQGSTEAFF
TRBJ2-7 TRBV11-3 CASSLTSGSYEQYF
TRBJ2-5 TRBV5-1 CASSLALAGKETQYF
TRBJ2-1 TRBV6-5 CASSFDGYNEQFF
TRBJ1-2 TRBV6-5 CASSIGGQNGYTF
TRBJ1-4 TRBV29-1 CSVDGLTVNEKLFF